Following are 11 T cell receptor beta chains from one sample sequenced in a study of T cells after yellow fever vaccination. TCRdb passed the 5' RACE reads through MiXCR, listing each CDR3 protein once. The sample has some 250,000 distinct CDR3 sequences, more than 3.5% seen once; the top ten hold 15% to 20%. This specimen was PBMCs, taken 15 days after the yellow fever booster vaccination. The receptors come from a man aged 18 to 29 who received the YFV17D yellow fever vaccine.

Notes on this clonotype: One base away lies a much larger clone, so this may be a sequencing read error. J is TRBJ2-2 and V is TRBV7-7; 10 bases fit TRBD2. In germline, CDR1 is SSHAT, CDR2 FNYEAQ (reference sequence). The CDR3 length is 17 residues. The CDR3 here is CASSLDPSSGSTGGLFF. The CDR3 coding sequence is TGTGCTAGCAGCTTAGACCCCTCTAGCGGGAGCACCGGGGGGCTGTTTTTT.

This clonotype was recorded at least ten times. The V gene is TRBV3-1, the J gene TRBJ2-5, with D perhaps matching TRBD2 (6 bases). Germline loops: CDR1 LGHDT, CDR2 YNNKEL (reference sequence). V lost 4 bases, J lost 1 base, and 13 bases lay in between. This CDR3 is built from 15 residues. The CDR3 nucleotides read TGTGCCAGCAGCCCAAGCGGAGGGACCCAAGAGACCCAGTACTTC. It translates to CASSPSGGTQETQYF.

This clonotype was detected ten times or more. V gene TRBV7-8 combines with J gene TRBJ2-3; D assignment may be TRBD1 or TRBD2 (6 bases each). In germline, CDR1 is SGHVS, CDR2 FQNEAQ. The V gene lost 4 bases and the J gene lost 4 bases, with 12 bases spanning the gap. The CDR3 runs to 14 residues. DNA for the CDR3: TGTGCCAGCAGCTGGGCCGGGGGCTCAGATACGCAGTATTTT. It translates to CASSWAGGSDTQYF.

This clonotype showed up many times. V gene TRBV12-3 or TRBV12-4 combines with J gene TRBJ2-1; either TRBD1 or TRBD2 may supply D (5 bases each). This CDR3 has 11 residues. Between the trimmed V and J ends, which lost 7 bases and 9 bases, there was a span of 10 bases. CDR3 amino acids: CASMGVLEQFF. The CDR3, as DNA: TGTGCCAGCATGGGGGTACTTGAGCAGTTCTTC.

At least ten counts were recorded for this clonotype. The chain joins TRBV20-1 to TRBJ2-7, with D perhaps TRBD1 (5 bases). Germline loops: CDR1 DFQATT, CDR2 SNEGSKA (reference sequence). This CDR3 has 13 amino acids. V gave up 6 bases and J gave up 3 bases, with 15 bases separating them. The CDR3 reads CSADAPDSYEQYV. In nucleotides, the CDR3 is TGCAGTGCGGATGCCCCCGACAGCTACGAGCAGTACGTC.

This clonotype was recorded at least ten times. This chain uses TRBV7-8 with TRBJ2-3; D call uncertain. V was pared by 0 bases and J by 2 bases, with 12 bases between. This CDR3 region has 16 residues. Per the germline V gene, CDR1 is SGHVS and CDR2 is FQNEAQ. The CDR3 spells CASSLAGGTPTDTQYF. The CDR3 nucleotides read TGTGCCAGCAGCTTAGCGGGTGGAACCCCCACAGATACGCAGTATTTT.

The V call is TRBV6-5, the J call TRBJ1-2, with a weak D call TRBD1 (5 bases). With 7 bases removed from V and 8 bases from J, the gap between germline ends came to 20 bases. The CDR3 length is 14 residues. Germline CDR1 reads MNHEY; CDR2 reads SVGAGI. The CDR3: CASNGQGGAAGYTF. CDR3 bases: TGTGCCAGCAACGGGCAAGGAGGGGCAGCGGGCTACACCTTC.

This clonotype was recorded at least ten times. The rearrangement links TRBV4-3 to TRBJ1-6; possibly TRBD1 for D (5 bases). Looked up from germline, CDR1 is LGHNA and CDR2 is YSLEER. V dropped 0 bases and J dropped 8 bases, with 20 bases sitting between them. The CDR3 runs to 18 residues. CDR3 protein: CASSQDLGGAGGDSPLHF. CDR3 in DNA: TGCGCCAGCAGCCAAGATCTGGGGGGTGCGGGGGGTGATTCACCCCTCCACTTT.

At least ten counts were recorded for this clonotype. This sequence joins TRBV7-2 and TRBJ2-5; 9 bases match TRBD2. Germline V gives CDR1 SGHTA, CDR2 FQGNSA. The CDR3 covers 16 residues. The V segment lost 2 bases and the J segment 1 base; nucleotides outside the gene matches: 5. The CDR3: CASSLLARGGQETQYF. CDR3 DNA: TGTGCCAGCAGCTTACTCGCGCGGGGGGGCCAAGAGACCCAGTACTTC.

This clonotype was recorded many times. The chain is built from TRBV2 and TRBJ1-6; D not resolved. The CDR3 totals 12 residues. Germline CDR1 SNHLY, CDR2 FYNNEI. Trimming shortened V by 4 bases and J by 5 bases, and 3 bases separated the two germline ends. CDR3 sequence (DNA): TGTGCCAGCAGTGGAAATAATTCACCCCTCCACTTT. Protein sequence: CASSGNNSPLHF.

This clonotype was recorded many times. V is TRBV20-1 and J is TRBJ1-4; tentative D call: TRBD1 (5 bases). V lost 5 bases and J lost 11, with 18 bases in between. The length of the CDR3 is 13 residues. Per germline, CDR1 DFQATT and CDR2 SNEGSKA (reference sequence). CDR3 DNA sequence: TGCAGTGCTGTGGGGTACCAGGGTGGCAAACTGTTTTTT. This sequence encodes CSAVGYQGGKLFF.